This TCR beta chain was documented in a study of blood T cell repertoires in COVID-19. Produced via immunoSEQ multiplex PCR; TCRdb's table is partial and in-frame only. The table has tens of thousands of clones, approximately 86% seen once; the top ten hold 3%. The CDR3 covers 13 residues. Per the germline V gene, CDR1 is LNHDA and CDR2 is SQIVND (reference sequence). V gave up 3 bases and J gave up 5 bases; unmatched junction bases: 3. The TCR originated in a woman between 50 and 59 years old with active or convalescent COVID-19. Specimen: peripheral blood. V gene TRBV19 combines with J gene TRBJ2-5; 7 bases match TRBD2. This chain's CDR3 is CASSISGGETQYF. Written as DNA, the CDR3 is TGTGCCAGTAGTATTTCCGGGGGGGAGACCCAGTACTTC.